Sequencing of this TCR beta chain was carried out in a study of CD8+ T cells in alopecia areata. Across the study: Tofacitinib lasted 6 to 18 months, then 6 months off drug. Findings and limits, study-wide: Uncertainty about whether baseline CD8+ expansion is linked to response remains, with one nonresponder. In lesional scalp, particularly from alopecia totalis/universalis, clonality was higher than in normal scalp.

Of note for this clone: Its antigen is as yet unknown.

Trimming stripped 0 bases from V and 3 bases from J, with 9 bases between. CDR1 is GTSNPN, CDR2 SVGIG, per germline (reference sequence). The CDR3 is 15 amino acids. Treatment described: oral pan-JAK inhibitor, 5-10 mg twice daily. Researchers picked out CD4+ and CD8+ T cells from PBMCs by sorting. cDNA serving as the sequencing template came from extracted, reverse transcribed RNA. Using immunoSEQ multiplex PCR, the repertoire was profiled, and TCRdb retains in-frame clones only, with some absent. This table holds some 180,000 clones, 53% found once. The source material was CD8+ T cells sorted from blood, sampled at week 24, from a patient treated with tofacitinib. The source of this sequence is a human donor with alopecia areata. This chain links TRBV30 with TRBJ1-6; D unclear. The CDR3 reads CAWSVVSRYNSPLHF. DNA of the CDR3: TGTGCCTGGAGTGTAGTGTCTCGCTATAATTCACCCCTCCACTTT.